Shown below are 28 T cell receptor beta chains from a single sample sequenced in a study of cytomegalovirus exposure and HLA in healthy donors. The assay was immunoSEQ multiplex PCR, and TCRdb's table has in-frame clones only and misses some. The data hold some 130,000 clones, with 70% to 85% observed a single time. The specimen sequenced was PBMCs. Source of these receptors: a man younger than 45 in good health and CMV-seropositive.

The V gene is TRBV29-1, the J gene TRBJ1-2; D gene uncertain. Germline CDR1 and CDR2: SQVTM and ANQGSEA. The length of the CDR3 is 12 residues. Trimming took off 0 bases at V and 3 bases at J, with 5 bases between the two ends. In DNA, the CDR3 is TGCAGCGTTGAAGAGGAGTACTATGGCTACACCTTC. The encoded protein is CSVEEEYYGYTF.

The chain couples TRBV5-6 to TRBJ2-2; D is possibly TRBD2 (6 bases). CDR1 is SGHDT, CDR2 YYEEEE, per germline. The CDR3 is 15 residues long. Between the trimmed V and J ends, which lost 2 bases and 0 bases, there was a span of 8 bases. CDR3 sequence: CASSFRGANTGELFF. Here the CDR3 DNA reads TGTGCCAGCAGCTTTCGCGGGGCGAACACCGGGGAGCTGTTTTTT.

The chain joins TRBV11-3 to TRBJ2-3; perhaps TRBD2 as D (6 bases). Germline V gene sequence: CDR1 SGHNT, CDR2 YENEEA. The CDR3 spans 16 residues. Between the trimmed V and J ends, which lost 5 bases and 0 bases, there was a span of 15 bases. Here the CDR3 reads CASSPRTKTSTDTQYF. CDR3 nucleotides: TGTGCCAGCAGCCCGCGGACTAAGACTAGCACAGATACGCAGTATTTT.

The chain uses TRBV21-1 and TRBJ1-4. TRBV21-1 is tagged as a pseudogene. The length of the CDR3 is 16 residues. The CDR3 sequence: CASSPPGRGINEKLFF. The CDR3 DNA reads TGTGCCAGCAGCCCCCCGGGTCGGGGGATTAATGAAAAACTGTTTTTT.

The rearrangement uses TRBV19 and TRBJ1-2, with TRBD1 matching over 10 bases. The CDR3 consists of 13 residues. Germline CDR1 LNHDA, CDR2 SQIVND (reference sequence). Trimming took 9 bases from V and 4 from J; bases not matched to a gene: 5. The CDR3 nucleotides are TGTGCCAGCCGGGACAGGGGTAGCTATGGCTACACCTTC. This gives the protein CASRDRGSYGYTF.

The chain recombines TRBV19 with TRBJ2-6; D not resolved. Germline V lookup: CDR1 LNHDA, CDR2 SQIVND (reference sequence). The CDR3 covers 17 residues. V lost 1 base and J lost 2, with 12 bases in between. CDR3 sequence (DNA): TGTGCCAGTAGTATAGGGGCCAGGCGTCCTGGGGCCAACGTCCTGACTTTC. Protein sequence: CASSIGARRPGANVLTF. The full variable domain, completed using reference TRBV19 and TRBJ2-6, is DGGITQSPKYLFRKEGQNVTLSCEQNLNHDAMYWYRQDPGQGLRLIYYSQIVNDFQKGDIAEGYSVSREKKESFPLTVTSAQKNPTAFYLCASSIGARRPGANVLTFGAGSRLTVL.

The chain couples TRBV18 to TRBJ2-3; 8 bases map to TRBD1. V gave up 2 bases and J gave up 1 base; unmatched junction bases: 5. Germline-derived CDR1 and CDR2 are KGHSH and LQKENI. This CDR3 contains 16 residues. The CDR3 reads CASSPYGQGGTDTQYF. CDR3 nucleotides: TGTGCCAGCTCACCATACGGACAGGGAGGCACAGATACGCAGTATTTT.

Comments on this clone: The sample contains more than one DNA sequence encoding this CDR3. This rearrangement joins TRBV5-1 to TRBJ1-1; TRBD1 might be the D (6 bases). Germline V CDR1 and CDR2: SGHRS, YFSETQ. The V gene lost 0 bases and the J gene lost 1 base, with 7 bases spanning the gap. This CDR3 is 14 amino acids long. The CDR3 DNA is TGCGCCAGCAGCTTGGAACAGGGGAACACTGAAGCTTTCTTT. This encodes CASSLEQGNTEAFF.

The genes are TRBV6-5 and TRBJ2-6; D may be TRBD2 (6 bases). The CDR3 covers 15 residues. The V gene's germline CDR1 is MNHEY and CDR2 SVGAGI. The V end lost 5 bases, the J end lost 2 bases, and 10 bases lay between the germline ends. CDR3 region: CASSLAGTGANVLTF. DNA of the CDR3: TGTGCCAGCAGTCTTGCGGGAACTGGGGCCAACGTCCTGACTTTC.

This rearrangement joins TRBV2 to TRBJ1-1; D is uncertain. This CDR3 contains 13 residues. Trimming stripped 7 bases from V and 1 base from J, with 10 bases between. Germline loops: CDR1 SNHLY, CDR2 FYNNEI. The CDR3 reads CASTLQPNTEAFF. CDR3 sequence (DNA): TGTGCCAGCACGCTACAGCCGAACACTGAAGCTTTCTTT.

The chain recombines TRBV4-1 with TRBJ2-3; the D gene is possibly TRBD2 (5 bases). This CDR3 has 17 residues. Between the trimmed V and J ends, which lost 0 bases and 3 bases, there was a span of 16 bases. CDR1 MGHRA and CDR2 YSYEKL come from the germline V gene. In DNA form, the CDR3 reads TGCGCCAGCAGCCAAGAAGAGGGTGAAAGGCCTACAGATACGCAGTATTTT. Protein sequence: CASSQEEGERPTDTQYF.

This chain joins TRBV7-6 and TRBJ2-7; the D gene is possibly TRBD2 (5 bases). The CDR3 has 15 residues. The germline V gene encodes CDR1 SGHVS and CDR2 FNYEAQ. V shed 0 bases and J shed 0 bases, with 9 bases lying between them. This CDR3 is CASSLAPGISYEQYF. The CDR3 nucleotides read TGTGCCAGCAGCTTAGCGCCCGGGATCTCCTACGAGCAGTACTTC.

The chain recombines TRBV5-1 with TRBJ2-2; D perhaps matches TRBD2 (6 bases). This CDR3 contains 16 residues. Trimming took 2 bases from V and 6 from J, leaving 17 bases between them. Germline CDR1 SGHRS, CDR2 YFSETQ. The CDR3 DNA sequence: TGCGCCAGCAGCTTTGGGGGGACGGCTCCAGCCGGGGAGCTGTTTTTT. Translating it yields CASSFGGTAPAGELFF.

The J gene is TRBJ2-2, the V gene TRBV7-3; 7 bases fit TRBD1. Germline values: CDR1 SGHTA, CDR2 FQGTGA. V lost 2 bases and J lost 2; bases outside the gene matches: 2. The length of the CDR3 is 15 residues. The DNA of the CDR3 is TGTGCCAGCAGCTTACAGGGGGTTAACACCGGGGAGCTGTTTTTT. This gives the protein CASSLQGVNTGELFF. The whole variable domain, filled in from reference TRBV7-3 and TRBJ2-2, reads GAGVSQTPSNKVTEKGKYVELRCDPISGHTALYWYRQSLGQGPEFLIYFQGTGAADDSGLPNDRFFAVRPEGSVSTLKIQRTERGDSAVYLCASSLQGVNTGELFFGEGSRLTVL.

V is TRBV7-2 and J is TRBJ1-6; 7 bases are shared with TRBD1. Germline CDR1 is SGHTA and CDR2 is FQGNSA. The CDR3 has 14 residues. The trim removed 2 bases at V and 7 bases at J, leaving 2 bases unmatched. CDR3 amino acids: CASSLTGVNSPLHF. DNA of the CDR3: TGTGCCAGCAGCTTAACAGGGGTGAATTCACCCCTCCACTTT.

The chain couples TRBV5-1 to TRBJ2-1; 11 nucleotides match TRBD2. Germline V gene data show CDR1 as SGHRS and CDR2 as YFSETQ. J was trimmed by 5 bases and V by 5 bases; bases with no gene match: 6. This CDR3 region has 15 residues. CDR3 sequence reads: CASSISGGGNNEQFF. CDR3 DNA: TGCGCCAGCAGTATTAGCGGGGGGGGTAACAATGAGCAGTTCTTC.

This chain connects TRBV5-1 to TRBJ1-5, with TRBD1 identical over 9 bases. The CDR3 has 16 amino acids. From germline, CDR1 is SGHRS and CDR2 YFSETQ. J lost 1 base, V lost 0 bases, and 2 bases had no gene match. The CDR3: CASSLGTGASNQPQHF. The CDR3 coding sequence is TGCGCCAGCAGCTTGGGGACAGGGGCCAGCAATCAGCCCCAGCATTTT.

The chain joins TRBV11-1 to TRBJ2-7; 8 nucleotides line up with TRBD1. The CDR3 sequence is 15 residues long. Losses at the gene ends were 5 bases for V and 1 base for J; bases not matched to a gene: 7. Germline V gene data show CDR1 as SGHAT and CDR2 as FQDESV (reference sequence). This CDR3 reads CASSPGGGPSYEQYF. DNA of the CDR3: TGTGCCAGCAGCCCAGGGGGCGGACCATCCTACGAGCAGTACTTC.

V and J are TRBV5-4 and TRBJ2-1, with TRBD2 matching 7 bases. The CDR3 extends over 15 amino acids. V lost 0 bases, J lost 7 bases, and 7 bases stayed unmatched. CDR1 is SGHNT, CDR2 YYREEE, per germline (reference sequence). Written as DNA, the CDR3 is TGTGCCAGCAGCTTGGTGGGAGGGTTTGGTAATGAGCAGTTCTTC. Encoded protein: CASSLVGGFGNEQFF.

The count of this clone is one. V gene TRBV10-3 combines with J gene TRBJ2-5; D perhaps matches TRBD1 (5 bases). V was trimmed by 4 bases and J by 4 bases, leaving 10 bases between them. Germline CDR1 is ENHRY and CDR2 is SYGVKD. The CDR3 runs 13 residues. For the CDR3, the DNA is TGTGCCATCAGTGCCAGGGATGGAGAGACCCAGTACTTC. Its translation is CAISARDGETQYF.

V is TRBV4-2 and J is TRBJ1-5, with TRBD1 identical over 9 bases. The germline CDR1 and CDR2 sequences are LGHNA and YNFKEQ. The CDR3 sequence is 19 residues long. Trimming removed 0 bases from V and 0 bases from J; junction bases left unmatched: 9. The CDR3 loop is CASSQDPEGQGYSNQPQHF. The CDR3 coding sequence is TGTGCCAGCAGCCAAGATCCAGAGGGACAGGGATATAGCAATCAGCCCCAGCATTTT.

The genes are TRBV9 and TRBJ1-1; D is unresolved. The CDR3 has 14 residues. Per germline, CDR1 SGDLS and CDR2 YYNGEE. Trimming pared 0 bases from V and 4 bases from J, leaving 10 bases between. The CDR3 here is CASSVGPEGTEAFF. In DNA, the CDR3 is TGTGCCAGCAGCGTAGGTCCTGAGGGCACTGAAGCTTTCTTT.

The V gene is TRBV11-2, the J gene TRBJ1-2; TRBD1 is a possible D gene (5 bases). The CDR3 sequence is 15 residues long. V was trimmed by 3 bases and J by 2 bases, leaving 13 bases between them. From germline, CDR1 is SGHAT and CDR2 FQNNGV. The CDR3 region has the DNA TGTGCCAGCAGCTTGGTGGGGGGTGGAAACTATGGCTACACCTTC. Its translation is CASSLVGGGNYGYTF.

This sequence joins TRBV11-2 and TRBJ2-5; unclear D gene. The CDR3 contains 15 residues. Germline CDR1 SGHAT, CDR2 FQNNGV. Deletions cut 1 base from V and 1 base from J, with 10 bases between. Here the CDR3 reads CASSLVLTGQETQYF. The CDR3 region has the DNA TGTGCCAGCAGCTTAGTGTTGACTGGCCAAGAGACCCAGTACTTC.

The count of this clone is one. The chain uses TRBV6-1 and TRBJ2-7; possible D gene TRBD2, 6 bases. This CDR3 is built from 14 residues. CDR1 is MNHNS, CDR2 SASEGT, per germline. The V end lost 3 bases, the J end lost 7 bases, and 16 bases lay between the germline ends. CDR3 in DNA: TGTGCCAGCAGTGAGAGCACCCCCGGGGGAGAGCAGTACTTC. Its protein is CASSESTPGGEQYF.

The chain employs TRBV7-2 and TRBJ2-7; 11 positions match TRBD2. The CDR3 is 16 amino acids. CDR1 and CDR2 from the germline V gene are SGHTA and FQGNSA. V lost 4 bases to trimming and J lost 5 bases; unmatched junction nucleotides: 10. CDR3 sequence (DNA): TGTGCCAGCAGCTCTTTAGCGGGGGGGCCAGAGGACGAGCAGTACTTC. This sequence encodes CASSSLAGGPEDEQYF. The complete variable domain, with remaining parts taken from reference TRBV7-2 and TRBJ2-7, reads GAGVSQSPSNKVTEKGKDVELRCDPISGHTALYWYRQSLGQGLEFLIYFQGNSAPDKSGLPSDRFSAERTGGSVSTLTIQRTQQEDSAVYLCASSSLAGGPEDEQYFGPGTRLTVT.

The chain employs TRBV7-3 and TRBJ1-1; unclear D gene. The CDR3 is 13 amino acids. Germline V gene sequence: CDR1 SGHTA, CDR2 FQGTGA. The V and J ends lost 5 bases and 4 bases respectively, with 11 bases between them. In DNA form, the CDR3 reads TGTGCCAGCAGCCCACAGCCTGGCACTGAAGCTTTCTTT. It translates to CASSPQPGTEAFF.

The V gene is TRBV6-1, the J gene TRBJ2-1; TRBD2 agrees at 12 bases. Losses at the gene ends were 1 base for V and 7 bases for J; bases not matched to a gene: 17. From germline, CDR1 is MNHNS and CDR2 SASEGT. The CDR3 has 20 amino acids. CDR3 nucleotide sequence: TGTGCCAGCAGTGAAGTGGACACCCGACTAGCGGGAGTTGGTCGAAATGAGCAGTTCTTC. Translated, it gives CASSEVDTRLAGVGRNEQFF.